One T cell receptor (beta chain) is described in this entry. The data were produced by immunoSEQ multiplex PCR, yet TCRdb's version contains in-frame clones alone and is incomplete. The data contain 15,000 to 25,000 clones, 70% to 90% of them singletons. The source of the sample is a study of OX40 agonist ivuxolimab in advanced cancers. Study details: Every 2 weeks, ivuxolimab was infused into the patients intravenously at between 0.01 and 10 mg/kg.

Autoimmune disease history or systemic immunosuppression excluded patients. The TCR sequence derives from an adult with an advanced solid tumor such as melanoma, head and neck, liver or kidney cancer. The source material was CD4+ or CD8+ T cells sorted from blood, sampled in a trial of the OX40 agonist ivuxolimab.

CDR3 in amino acids: CASSPERGYTF. CDR3 coding DNA: TGTGCCAGCAGCCCGGAAAGGGGCTACACCTTC. V usage is TRBV6-6 and J usage is TRBJ1-2, with no clear D. The CDR3 length is 11 residues. The germline CDR1 and CDR2 sequences are MNHNY and SVGAGI (reference sequence). With 6 bases removed from V and 8 bases from J, the gap between germline ends came to 10 bases.